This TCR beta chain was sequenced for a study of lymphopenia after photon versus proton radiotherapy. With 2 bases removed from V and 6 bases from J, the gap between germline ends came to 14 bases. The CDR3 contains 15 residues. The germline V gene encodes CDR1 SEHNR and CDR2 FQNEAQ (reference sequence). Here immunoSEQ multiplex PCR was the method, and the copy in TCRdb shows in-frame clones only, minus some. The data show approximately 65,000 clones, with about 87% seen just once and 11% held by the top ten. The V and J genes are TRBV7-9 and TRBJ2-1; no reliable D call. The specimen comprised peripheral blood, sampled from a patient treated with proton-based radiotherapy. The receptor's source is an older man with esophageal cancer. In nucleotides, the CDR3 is TGTGCCAGCAGCTTAACATTCCAGCGAGGCAATGAGCAGTTCTTC. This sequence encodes CASSLTFQRGNEQFF.